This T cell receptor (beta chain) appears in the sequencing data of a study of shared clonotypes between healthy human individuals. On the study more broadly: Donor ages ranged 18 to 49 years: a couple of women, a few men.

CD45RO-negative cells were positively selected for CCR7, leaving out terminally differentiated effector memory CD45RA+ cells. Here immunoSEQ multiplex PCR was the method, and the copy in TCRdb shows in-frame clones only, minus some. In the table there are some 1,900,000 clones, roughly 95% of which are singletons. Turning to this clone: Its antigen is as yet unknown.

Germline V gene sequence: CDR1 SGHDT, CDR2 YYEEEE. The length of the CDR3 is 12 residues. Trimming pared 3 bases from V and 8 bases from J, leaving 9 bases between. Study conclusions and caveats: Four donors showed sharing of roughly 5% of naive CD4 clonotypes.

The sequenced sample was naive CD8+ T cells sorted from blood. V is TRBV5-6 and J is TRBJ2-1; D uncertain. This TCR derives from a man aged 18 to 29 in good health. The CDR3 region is CASSWSRDEQFF. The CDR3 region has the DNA TGTGCCAGCAGCTGGAGTCGAGATGAGCAGTTCTTC.